This T cell receptor beta chain was obtained from a study of OX40 agonist ivuxolimab in advanced cancers. About the study: Every 2 weeks, patients received ivuxolimab intravenously, dosed at 0.01 to 10 mg/kg.

Study-wide results and limits: The 0.1-3.0 mg/kg partial responders had among the lowest clonal expansion. At 0.1 to 3.0 mg/kg, CD4+ and CD8+ blood T cells expanded clonally by week 6.

Notes on this clone: What it binds is not known.

Trimming removed 5 bases from V and 5 bases from J, with 3 bases in between. CDR1 and CDR2 from the germline V gene are MNHGY and SVAAGI. The length of the CDR3 is 10 residues. Clones were sequenced by immunoSEQ multiplex PCR, and TCRdb holds only the in-frame ones, with some missing. The sample records around 37,000 clones, more than 80% being singletons. The sequence was collected from an adult with an advanced solid tumor such as melanoma, head and neck, liver or kidney cancer. Material: CD4+ or CD8+ T cells sorted from blood, obtained in a trial of the OX40 agonist ivuxolimab. V is TRBV6-9 and J is TRBJ1-1; no reliable D call. CDR3 sequence (DNA): TGTGCCAGCAGTCGAACTGAAGCTTTCTTT. It encodes CASSRTEAFF.